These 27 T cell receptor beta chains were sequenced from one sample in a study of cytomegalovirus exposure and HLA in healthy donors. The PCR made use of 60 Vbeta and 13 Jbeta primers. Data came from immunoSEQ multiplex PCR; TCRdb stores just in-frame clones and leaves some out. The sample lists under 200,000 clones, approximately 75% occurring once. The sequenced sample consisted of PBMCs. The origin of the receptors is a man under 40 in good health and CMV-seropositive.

CDR3 coding DNA: TGTGCCAGCAATCCGACAGGGTCCCCCTACGAGCAGTACTTC. Its protein product is CASNPTGSPYEQYF. The chain combines TRBV6-1 with TRBJ2-7, with 7 bases aligning to TRBD1. This CDR3 is built from 14 residues. Germline CDR1 MNHNS, CDR2 SASEGT. The J segment lost 2 bases and the V segment lost 7 bases, leaving 8 bases of the junction unmatched.

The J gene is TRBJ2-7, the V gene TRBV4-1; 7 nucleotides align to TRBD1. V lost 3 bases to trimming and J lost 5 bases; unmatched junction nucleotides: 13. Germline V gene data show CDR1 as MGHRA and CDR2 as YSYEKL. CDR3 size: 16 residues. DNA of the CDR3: TGCGCCAGCAGCCATGAAATTGGGACAGCCTTGCACGAGCAGTACTTC. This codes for CASSHEIGTALHEQYF.

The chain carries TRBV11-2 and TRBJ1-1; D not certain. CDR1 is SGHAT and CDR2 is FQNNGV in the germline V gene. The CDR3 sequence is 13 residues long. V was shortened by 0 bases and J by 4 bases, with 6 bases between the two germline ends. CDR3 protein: CASSLDLSTEAFF. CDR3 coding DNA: TGTGCCAGCAGCTTAGATCTGTCCACTGAAGCTTTCTTT.

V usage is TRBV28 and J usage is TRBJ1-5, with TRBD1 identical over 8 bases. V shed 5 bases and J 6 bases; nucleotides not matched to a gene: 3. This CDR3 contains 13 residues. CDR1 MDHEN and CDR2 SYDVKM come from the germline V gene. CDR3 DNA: TGTGCCAGCAGTACAGGGGGTAGTCAGCCCCAGCATTTT. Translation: CASSTGGSQPQHF.

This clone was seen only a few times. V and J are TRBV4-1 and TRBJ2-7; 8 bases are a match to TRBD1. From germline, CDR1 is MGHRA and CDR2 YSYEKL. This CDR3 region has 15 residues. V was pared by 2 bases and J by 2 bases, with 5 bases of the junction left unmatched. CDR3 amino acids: CASSQPGQETYEQYF. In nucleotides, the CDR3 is TGCGCCAGCAGCCAACCGGGACAGGAGACCTACGAGCAGTACTTC.

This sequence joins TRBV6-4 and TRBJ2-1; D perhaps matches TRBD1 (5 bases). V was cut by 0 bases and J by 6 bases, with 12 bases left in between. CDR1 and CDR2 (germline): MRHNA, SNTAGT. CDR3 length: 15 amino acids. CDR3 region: CASSDSLQGVNEQFF. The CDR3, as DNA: TGTGCCAGCAGTGACTCCCTCCAGGGTGTCAATGAGCAGTTCTTC.

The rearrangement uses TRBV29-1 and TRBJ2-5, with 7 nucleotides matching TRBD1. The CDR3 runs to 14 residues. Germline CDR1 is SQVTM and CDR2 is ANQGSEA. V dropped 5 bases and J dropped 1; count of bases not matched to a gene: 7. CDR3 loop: CSVIIRDSQETQYF. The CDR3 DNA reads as TGCAGCGTTATAATCCGGGACAGCCAAGAGACCCAGTACTTC.

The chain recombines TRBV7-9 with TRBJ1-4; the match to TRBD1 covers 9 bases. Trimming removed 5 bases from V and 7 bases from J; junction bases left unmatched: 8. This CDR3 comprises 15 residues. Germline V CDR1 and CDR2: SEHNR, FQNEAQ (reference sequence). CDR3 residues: CASSLGGQGSEKLFF. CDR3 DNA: TGTGCCAGCAGCCTTGGGGGACAGGGCAGTGAAAAACTGTTTTTT. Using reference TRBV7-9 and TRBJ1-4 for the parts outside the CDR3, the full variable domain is DTGVSQNPRHKITKRGQNVTFRCDPISEHNRLYWYRQTLGQGPEFLTYFQNEAQLEKSRLLSDRFSAERPKGSFSTLEIQRTEQGDSAMYLCASSLGGQGSEKLFFGSGTQLSVL.

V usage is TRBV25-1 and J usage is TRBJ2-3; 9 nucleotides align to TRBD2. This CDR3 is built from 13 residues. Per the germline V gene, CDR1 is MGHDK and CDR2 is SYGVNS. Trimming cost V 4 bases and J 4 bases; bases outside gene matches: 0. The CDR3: CASSGLAADTQYF. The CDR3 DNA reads TGTGCCAGCAGTGGACTAGCGGCAGATACGCAGTATTTT.

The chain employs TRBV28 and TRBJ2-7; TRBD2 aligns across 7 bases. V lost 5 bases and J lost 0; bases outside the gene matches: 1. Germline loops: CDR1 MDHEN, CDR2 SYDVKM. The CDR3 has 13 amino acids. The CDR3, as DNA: TGTGCCAGCAGTCCGGGGGGCTCCTACGAGCAGTACTTC. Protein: CASSPGGSYEQYF.

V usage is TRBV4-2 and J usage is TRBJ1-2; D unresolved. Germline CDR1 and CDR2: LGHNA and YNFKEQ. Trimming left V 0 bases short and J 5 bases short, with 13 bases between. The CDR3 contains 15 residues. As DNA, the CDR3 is TGTGCCAGCAGCCAAGATCTCAATGCGGATTATGGCTACACCTTC. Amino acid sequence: CASSQDLNADYGYTF.

The CDR3 loop is CASSLSWTATNEKLFF. In nucleotides, the CDR3 is TGTGCCAGCAGTTTATCTTGGACAGCAACTAATGAAAAACTGTTTTTT. The rearrangement uses TRBV27 and TRBJ1-4, with D perhaps matching TRBD1 (6 bases). Looked up from germline, CDR1 is MNHEY and CDR2 is SMNVEV (reference sequence). V was cut by 0 bases and J by 0 bases, with 8 bases left in between. CDR3 length: 16 amino acids.

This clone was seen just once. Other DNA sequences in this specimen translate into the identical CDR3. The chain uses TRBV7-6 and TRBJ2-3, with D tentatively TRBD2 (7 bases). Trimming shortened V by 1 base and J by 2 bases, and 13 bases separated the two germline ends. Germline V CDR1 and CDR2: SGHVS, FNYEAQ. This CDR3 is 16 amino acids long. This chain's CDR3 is CASSLGGGGPTDTQYF. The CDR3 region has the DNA TGTGCCAGCAGCTTAGGCGGCGGGGGCCCCACAGATACGCAGTATTTT.

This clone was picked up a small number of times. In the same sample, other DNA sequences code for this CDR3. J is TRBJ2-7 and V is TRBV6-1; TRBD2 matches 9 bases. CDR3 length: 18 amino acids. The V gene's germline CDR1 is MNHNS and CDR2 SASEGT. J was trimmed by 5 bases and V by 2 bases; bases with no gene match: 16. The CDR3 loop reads CASSEFKTGLANRDEQYF. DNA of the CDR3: TGTGCCAGCAGTGAATTTAAAACCGGACTAGCGAATAGGGACGAGCAGTACTTC.

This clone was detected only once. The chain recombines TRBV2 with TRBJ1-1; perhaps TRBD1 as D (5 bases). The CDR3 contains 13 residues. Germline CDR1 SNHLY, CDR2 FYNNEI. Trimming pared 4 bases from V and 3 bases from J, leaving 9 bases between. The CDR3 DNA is TGTGCCAGCAGTGGGGCGGGGGACACTGAAGCTTTCTTT. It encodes CASSGAGDTEAFF. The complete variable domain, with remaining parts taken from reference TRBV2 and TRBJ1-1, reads EPEVTQTPSHQVTQMGQEVILRCVPISNHLYFYWYRQILGQKVEFLVSFYNNEISEKSEIFDDQFSVERPDGSNFTLKIRSTKLEDSAMYFCASSGAGDTEAFFGQGTRLTVV.

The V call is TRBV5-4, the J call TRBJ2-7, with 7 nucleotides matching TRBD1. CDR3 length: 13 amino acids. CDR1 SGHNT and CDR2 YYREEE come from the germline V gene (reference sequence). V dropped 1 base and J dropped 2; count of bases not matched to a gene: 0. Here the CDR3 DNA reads TGTGCCAGCAGCTTGACAGGGGCCTACGAGCAGTACTTC. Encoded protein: CASSLTGAYEQYF.

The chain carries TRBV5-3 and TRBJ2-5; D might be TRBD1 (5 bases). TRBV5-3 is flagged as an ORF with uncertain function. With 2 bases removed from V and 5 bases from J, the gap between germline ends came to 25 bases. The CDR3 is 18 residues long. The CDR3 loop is CARSFGARQRIPPETQYF. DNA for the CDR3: TGTGCCAGAAGCTTTGGGGCTAGACAGAGGATCCCTCCGGAGACCCAGTACTTC.

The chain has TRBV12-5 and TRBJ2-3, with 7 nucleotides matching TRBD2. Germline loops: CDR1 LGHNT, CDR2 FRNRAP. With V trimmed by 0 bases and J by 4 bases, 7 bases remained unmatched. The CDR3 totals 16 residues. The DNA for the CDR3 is TGTGCTAGTGGTTTGGTAATCACTAGCGAGGCAGATACGCAGTATTTT. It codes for CASGLVITSEADTQYF.

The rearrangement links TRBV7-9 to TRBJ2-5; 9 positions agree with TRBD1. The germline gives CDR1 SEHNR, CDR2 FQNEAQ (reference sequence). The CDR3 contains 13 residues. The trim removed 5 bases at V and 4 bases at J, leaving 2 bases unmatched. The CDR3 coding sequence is TGTGCCAGCAGCCCGGACAGGGGAGAGACCCAGTACTTC. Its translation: CASSPDRGETQYF.

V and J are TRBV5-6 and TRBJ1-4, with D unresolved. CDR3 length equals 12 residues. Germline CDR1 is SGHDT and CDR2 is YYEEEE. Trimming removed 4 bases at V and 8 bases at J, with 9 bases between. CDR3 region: CASSRGREKLFF. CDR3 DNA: TGTGCCAGCAGCCGAGGTCGGGAAAAACTGTTTTTT.

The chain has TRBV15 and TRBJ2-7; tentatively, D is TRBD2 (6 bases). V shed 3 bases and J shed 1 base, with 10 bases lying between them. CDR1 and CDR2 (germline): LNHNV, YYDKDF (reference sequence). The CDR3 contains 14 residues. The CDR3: CATSSAAGSYEQYF. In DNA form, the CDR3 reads TGTGCCACCAGCAGTGCGGCGGGGTCCTACGAGCAGTACTTC.

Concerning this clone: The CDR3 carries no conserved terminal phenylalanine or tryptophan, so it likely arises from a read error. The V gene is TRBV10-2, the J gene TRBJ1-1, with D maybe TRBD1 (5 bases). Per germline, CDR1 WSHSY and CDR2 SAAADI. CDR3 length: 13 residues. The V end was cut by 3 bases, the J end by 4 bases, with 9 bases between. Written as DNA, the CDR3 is TGCGCCAGCAGTGACAGGGTTGGCACTGAAGCTTTCCTT. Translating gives CASSDRVGTEAFL.

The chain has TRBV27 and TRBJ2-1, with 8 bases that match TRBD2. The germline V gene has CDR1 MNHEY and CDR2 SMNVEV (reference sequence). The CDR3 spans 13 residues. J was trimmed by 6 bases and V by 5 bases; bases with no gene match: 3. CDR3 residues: CASSGGLANEQFF. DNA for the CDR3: TGTGCCAGCAGTGGAGGACTAGCCAATGAGCAGTTCTTC.

The DNA of the CDR3 is TGTGCCTGGAGTGGGGGACAGGGGGCGCGAGAGACCCAGTACTTC. This translates into CAWSGGQGARETQYF. The V gene is TRBV30, the J gene TRBJ2-5, with 12 positions matching TRBD1. With 1 base clipped from V and 4 bases from J, the junction kept 4 bases outside the gene matches. CDR3 length: 15 residues. The V gene's germline CDR1 is GTSNPN and CDR2 SVGIG (reference sequence). The full variable domain, with the rest looked up from reference TRBV30 and TRBJ2-5, is SQTIHQWPATLVQPVGSPLSLECTVEGTSNPNLYWYRQAAGRGLQLLFYSVGIGQISSEVPQNLSASRPQDRQFILSSKKLLLSDSGFYLCAWSGGQGARETQYFGPGTRLLVL.

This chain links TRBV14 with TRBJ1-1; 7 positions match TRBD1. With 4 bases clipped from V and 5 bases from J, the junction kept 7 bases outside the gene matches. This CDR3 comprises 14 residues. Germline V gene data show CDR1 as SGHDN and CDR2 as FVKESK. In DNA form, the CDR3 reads TGTGCCAGCAGCCTCGACAGGGTCTGGACTGAAGCTTTCTTT. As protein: CASSLDRVWTEAFF.

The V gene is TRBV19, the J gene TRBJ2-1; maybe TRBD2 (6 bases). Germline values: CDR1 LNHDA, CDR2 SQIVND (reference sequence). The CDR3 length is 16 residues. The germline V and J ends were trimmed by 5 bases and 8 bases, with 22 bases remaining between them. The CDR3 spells CASSPTGLLNFDEQFF. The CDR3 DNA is TGTGCCAGTAGTCCCACGGGACTGTTAAATTTTGATGAGCAGTTCTTC. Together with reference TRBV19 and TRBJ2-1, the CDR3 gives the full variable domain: DGGITQSPKYLFRKEGQNVTLSCEQNLNHDAMYWYRQDPGQGLRLIYYSQIVNDFQKGDIAEGYSVSREKKESFPLTVTSAQKNPTAFYLCASSPTGLLNFDEQFFGPGTRLTVL.

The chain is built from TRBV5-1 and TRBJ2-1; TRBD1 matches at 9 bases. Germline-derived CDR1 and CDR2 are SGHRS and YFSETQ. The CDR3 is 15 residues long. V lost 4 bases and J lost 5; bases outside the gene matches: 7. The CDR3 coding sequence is TGCGCCAGCAGCCTTGGACAGGGGCTTGACAATGAGCAGTTCTTC. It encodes CASSLGQGLDNEQFF. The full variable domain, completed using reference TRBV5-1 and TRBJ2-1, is KAGVTQTPRYLIKTRGQQVTLSCSPISGHRSVSWYQQTPGQGLQFLFEYFSETQRNKGNFPGRFSGRQFSNSRSEMNVSTLELGDSALYLCASSLGQGLDNEQFFGPGTRLTVL.